One sample yielded the 26 T cell receptor beta chains listed below, sequenced in a study of early T cells in non-severe SARS-CoV-2 infection. TCRdb reanalysed the 5' RACE reads using MiXCR and keeps one entry per CDR3 protein. The table includes tens of thousands of distinct CDR3 sequences, less than 15% detected once. What was sequenced was whole blood. The receptor source for this set is an adult who was a healthcare worker with PCR-confirmed SARS-CoV-2 infection or an uninfected control (not recorded which).

This clonotype has a single count. This sequence joins TRBV28 and TRBJ1-5; D uncertain. Trimming removed 6 bases from V and 9 bases from J, with 15 bases in between. The CDR3 length is 13 residues. Germline V gene sequence: CDR1 MDHEN, CDR2 SYDVKM. The CDR3 spells CASSSRAPRPQHF. The CDR3 DNA reads TGTGCCAGCAGCTCCCGGGCCCCGCGGCCCCAGCATTTT.

This chain uses TRBV2 with TRBJ1-2; weak D call: TRBD1 (5 bases). The germline V and J ends were trimmed by 11 bases and 8 bases, with 9 bases remaining between them. Germline V gives CDR1 SNHLY, CDR2 FYNNEI. The CDR3 extends over 9 amino acids. The CDR3 region is CAPRGGYTF. Here the CDR3 DNA reads TGTGCCCCTAGGGGCGGCTACACCTTC.

The chain carries TRBV7-9 and TRBJ1-2; 9 positions match TRBD1. The V gene end was trimmed by 1 base and the J gene end by 5 bases; junction bases not matched to a gene: 5. This CDR3 has 15 amino acids. CDR1 is SEHNR, CDR2 FQNEAQ, per germline (reference sequence). The CDR3 reads CASSLGRTGEYGYTF. The CDR3 DNA reads as TGTGCCAGCAGCTTAGGTCGGACAGGGGAATATGGCTACACCTTC.

This clonotype was observed a few times. The rearrangement links TRBV12-3 or TRBV12-4 to TRBJ1-2; the D is unclear. The germline V and J ends were trimmed by 8 bases and 8 bases, with 15 bases remaining between them. The CDR3 has 12 amino acids. The CDR3 reads CASEGDLTGYTF. CDR3 sequence (DNA): TGTGCCAGCGAGGGTGACCTGACGGGCTACACCTTC.

This clonotype has a handful of counts. The junction differs from germline at one of its ends, possibly a read error. CDR3 bases: TGTGCCAGCAGGGAAGAAGAGACCCAGTACTTC. This encodes CASREEETQYF. The gene calls are TRBV2 and TRBJ2-5; no definite D call. Germline V gene data show CDR1 as SNHLY and CDR2 as FYNNEI. The length of the CDR3 is 11 residues. Full variable domain (missing parts from reference TRBV2 and TRBJ2-5): EPEVTQTPSHQVTQMGQEVILRCVPISNHLYFYWYRQILGQKVEFLVSFYNNEISEKSEIFDDQFSVERPDGSNFTLKIRSTKLEDSAMYFCASREEETQYFGPGTRLLVL.

The chain recombines TRBV28 with TRBJ2-6; D is undetermined. V was cut by 4 bases and J by 0 bases, with 10 bases left in between. Looked up from germline, CDR1 is MDHEN and CDR2 is SYDVKM. The CDR3 covers 16 residues. CDR3 in amino acids: CASSSPGDSGANVLTF. Here the CDR3 DNA reads TGTGCCAGCAGTTCCCCTGGGGACTCTGGGGCCAACGTCCTGACTTTC.

The sample holds a few counts of this clonotype. V usage is TRBV11-3 and J usage is TRBJ2-2; D perhaps matches TRBD2 (6 bases). Germline V gene lookup returns CDR1 SGHNT and CDR2 YENEEA. The CDR3 has 17 amino acids. V was shortened by 0 bases and J by 2 bases, with 13 bases between the two germline ends. CDR3 coding DNA: TGTGCCAGCAGCTTAGAGAGCGGCGGGATCAACACCGGGGAGCTGTTTTTT. The encoded protein is CASSLESGGINTGELFF.

Remarks on this clonotype: A read error may explain this, as a much larger clone is one base away. The rearrangement uses TRBV12-3 or TRBV12-4 and TRBJ2-7; D may match TRBD1 or TRBD2 (5 bases each). This CDR3 is 13 amino acids long. V dropped 2 bases and J dropped 2 bases, with 7 bases sitting between them. CDR3 sequence: CASSLMGAYEQYF. For the CDR3, the DNA is TGTGCCAGCAGTTTAATGGGGGCCTACGAGCAGTACTTC.

This sequence joins TRBV4-3 and TRBJ1-6; D perhaps matches TRBD1 (5 bases). The CDR3 contains 15 residues. Germline CDR1 and CDR2: LGHNA and YSLEER. Trimming took 0 bases from V and 5 from J, leaving 8 bases between them. The CDR3 DNA reads as TGCGCCAGCAGCCAAGATGTAGGGGATAATTCACCCCTCCACTTT. This gives the protein CASSQDVGDNSPLHF.

The rearrangement joins TRBV27 to TRBJ2-5; 8 bases are a match to TRBD1. CDR3 size: 16 residues. Germline assignment: CDR1 MNHEY and CDR2 SMNVEV (reference sequence). J gave up 4 bases and V 3 bases, and 10 bases lay outside the gene matches. CDR3 sequence reads: CASSLDVGQGRETQYF. For the CDR3, the DNA is TGTGCCAGCAGTTTGGACGTCGGACAGGGACGAGAGACCCAGTACTTC.

This clonotype has at least ten counts. The chain joins TRBV7-8 to TRBJ2-3; 8 bases map to TRBD2. The CDR3 is made up of 16 amino acids. Germline lookup yields CDR1 SGHVS and CDR2 FQNEAQ. With 1 base clipped from V and 2 bases from J, the junction kept 5 bases outside the gene matches. This CDR3 is CASSLDSGTYTDTQYF. The CDR3 DNA sequence: TGTGCCAGCAGCTTAGATAGCGGGACATACACAGATACGCAGTATTTT. The full variable domain, its missing parts supplied by reference TRBV7-8 and TRBJ2-3, is GAGVSQSPRYKVAKRGQDVALRCDPISGHVSLFWYQQALGQGPEFLTYFQNEAQLDKSGLPSDRFFAERPEGSVSTLKIQRTQQEDSAVYLCASSLDSGTYTDTQYFGPGTRLTVL.

This chain joins TRBV12-5 and TRBJ2-5, with 7 bases lining up with TRBD2. V was pared by 6 bases and J by 5 bases, with 9 bases of the junction left unmatched. CDR3 size: 14 residues. Germline CDR1 and CDR2: LGHNT and FRNRAP. This chain's CDR3 is CASGTTSYPETQYF. DNA for the CDR3: TGTGCTAGTGGCACGACTAGCTATCCGGAGACCCAGTACTTC.

V is TRBV11-2 and J is TRBJ1-3; possible D gene TRBD1, 6 bases. Deletions cut 2 bases from V and 2 bases from J, with 7 bases between. Germline V gives CDR1 SGHAT, CDR2 FQNNGV. CDR3 length: 14 residues. Written as DNA, the CDR3 is TGTGCCAGCAGCTTAAACAGGGCTGGAAACACCATATATTTT. Its translation: CASSLNRAGNTIYF. Based on the CDR3 plus reference TRBV11-2 and TRBJ1-3, the full variable domain is EAGVAQSPRYKIIEKRQSVAFWCNPISGHATLYWYQQILGQGPKLLIQFQNNGVVDDSQLPKDRFSAERLKGVDSTLKIQPAKLEDSAVYLCASSLNRAGNTIYFGEGSWLTVV.

The chain combines TRBV15 with TRBJ2-1; no firm D call. CDR3 length: 19 amino acids. Trimming shortened V by 8 bases and J by 0 bases, and 26 bases separated the two germline ends. Germline CDR1 LNHNV, CDR2 YYDKDF (reference sequence). This chain's CDR3 is CATRPKTRPVPSSYNEQFF. The CDR3 DNA reads as TGTGCCACCCGACCCAAGACAAGGCCCGTCCCTAGCTCCTACAATGAGCAGTTCTTC.

The rearrangement uses TRBV28 and TRBJ2-7; unclear D gene. Trimming pared 3 bases from V and 7 bases from J, leaving 7 bases between. The CDR3 has 11 amino acids. CDR1 and CDR2 from the germline V gene are MDHEN and SYDVKM. This CDR3 is CASSFGWEQYF. The DNA of the CDR3 is TGTGCCAGCAGTTTTGGTTGGGAGCAGTACTTC.

The rearrangement links TRBV2 to TRBJ1-2, with a weak D call TRBD1 (5 bases). The CDR3 runs 16 residues. V lost 0 bases and J 5 bases, leaving 16 bases between the germline ends. The germline gives CDR1 SNHLY, CDR2 FYNNEI. The DNA for the CDR3 is TGTGCCAGCAGTGAAGCGATGAGGGACGGAAGATATGGCTACACCTTC. This sequence encodes CASSEAMRDGRYGYTF.

This chain uses TRBV3-1 with TRBJ1-2; D unclear. Trimming pared 3 bases from V and 4 bases from J, leaving 9 bases between. Germline V gene lookup returns CDR1 LGHDT and CDR2 YNNKEL (reference sequence). This CDR3 contains 13 residues. The CDR3: CASSHRTGYGYTF. CDR3 bases: TGTGCCAGCAGCCACCGGACGGGCTATGGCTACACCTTC.

V and J are TRBV3-1 and TRBJ2-1, with D possibly being TRBD2 (5 bases). Trimming shortened V by 5 bases and J by 0 bases, and 11 bases separated the two germline ends. Germline CDR1 is LGHDT and CDR2 is YNNKEL (reference sequence). The CDR3 contains 15 residues. CDR3 in DNA: TGTGCCAGCAGCAGCGGAGACGTCTCCTACAATGAGCAGTTCTTC. Translating it yields CASSSGDVSYNEQFF.

V usage is TRBV28 and J usage is TRBJ2-5; 8 nucleotides match TRBD2. There are 11 residues in the CDR3. V lost 4 bases to trimming and J lost 9 bases; unmatched junction nucleotides: 1. Germline-derived CDR1 and CDR2 are MDHEN and SYDVKM. The CDR3 region has the DNA TGTGCCAGCAGTTCCGGGGGGGCCCAGTACTTC. Protein sequence: CASSSGGAQYF. The variable domain in full, with the rest retrieved from reference TRBV28 and TRBJ2-5, is DVKVTQSSRYLVKRTGEKVFLECVQDMDHENMFWYRQDPGLGLRLIYFSYDVKMKEKGDIPEGYSVSREKKERFSLILESASTNQTSMYLCASSSGGAQYFGPGTRLLVL.

At least ten counts were recorded for this clonotype. This rearrangement joins TRBV11-2 to TRBJ1-2; TRBD1 matches at 7 bases. The trim removed 1 base at V and 7 bases at J, leaving 6 bases unmatched. This CDR3 comprises 14 residues. The germline gives CDR1 SGHAT, CDR2 FQNNGV. CDR3 nucleotide sequence: TGTGCCAGCAGCTTAGCAGGGGGTTTCTTTGGCTACACCTTC. Protein sequence: CASSLAGGFFGYTF.

V is TRBV10-2 and J is TRBJ2-5; tentatively, D is TRBD2 (6 bases). This CDR3 has 13 residues. The V gene lost 8 bases and the J gene lost 7 bases, with 17 bases spanning the gap. Germline V gene data show CDR1 as WSHSY and CDR2 as SAAADI. The CDR3 protein is CASFPGLRGTQYF. The CDR3 bases are TGCGCCAGCTTCCCGGGACTGAGGGGGACCCAGTACTTC.

This clonotype was counted many times. The rearrangement joins TRBV5-1 to TRBJ2-7; TRBD2 agrees at 7 bases. Germline-derived CDR1 and CDR2 are SGHRS and YFSETQ. V lost 4 bases and J lost 3; bases outside the gene matches: 7. The CDR3 is made up of 14 amino acids. The CDR3 bases are TGCGCCAGCAGCCCCAGCGGGGTCCTCTACGAGCAGTACTTC. Protein: CASSPSGVLYEQYF.

This clonotype was seen a handful of times. The chain combines TRBV4-3 with TRBJ2-7; TRBD1 matches at 12 bases. Germline loops: CDR1 LGHNA, CDR2 YSLEER. The CDR3 sequence is 13 residues long. With 5 bases clipped from V and 7 bases from J, the junction kept 3 bases outside the gene matches. The CDR3 coding sequence is TGCGCCAGCAGCGGGGACAGGGGGCTTGAGCAGTACTTC. Its protein is CASSGDRGLEQYF.

This clonotype was seen more than once but under ten times. The genes are TRBV6-1 and TRBJ2-7; the D gene is possibly TRBD1 (5 bases). Per germline, CDR1 MNHNS and CDR2 SASEGT. This CDR3 spans 14 amino acids. V lost 7 bases and J 3 bases, leaving 16 bases between the germline ends. CDR3 residues: CASTQTVWDYEQYF. The CDR3 DNA is TGTGCCAGCACCCAGACAGTTTGGGACTACGAGCAGTACTTC.

The chain combines TRBV28 with TRBJ2-3; D ambiguous. From germline, CDR1 is MDHEN and CDR2 SYDVKM. The V end was cut by 6 bases, the J end by 3 bases, with 16 bases between. The CDR3 contains 15 residues. This CDR3 is CASSSHTGMTDTQYF. CDR3 coding DNA: TGTGCCAGCAGCTCTCACACGGGTATGACAGATACGCAGTATTTT.

As regards this clonotype: The germline gene is not matched at one end of the junction; a read error may be the cause. J is TRBJ2-3 and V is TRBV7-7; D is perhaps TRBD1 or TRBD2 (5 bases each). CDR1 and CDR2 from the germline V gene are SSHAT and FNYEAQ (reference sequence). The CDR3 is made up of 15 amino acids. The CDR3 reads CASSLSGARTDTQYF. The CDR3 bases are TGTGCTAGCAGCTTGTCCGGGGCACGCACAGATACGCAGTATTTT.